These 5 T cell receptor beta chains were sequenced from one sample in a study of identical twins (dated by TCRdb to 2016 to 2017). The library was built by means of 5' RACE. TCRdb shows the sequencer as Illumina HiSeq 2000. TCRdb trimmed public reads at Q25 via fastp, called clones via MiXCR and kept in-frame beta chains. Rows merge per CDR3 protein into single entries with the most common DNA and genes. In all, the sample holds nearly 200,000 distinct CDR3 sequences, and roughly 15% of those were seen once. The leading ten clones occupy 40% of the sample. Another study also made use of these data, one on T cells expressing NK-cell markers.

Specimen: CD8+ T cells sorted from blood. The source is a woman in her late teens or twenties in good health.

This chain connects TRBV5-8 to TRBJ2-7, with 7 bases matching TRBD2. The CDR3 length is 15 residues. From germline, CDR1 is SGHTS and CDR2 YDEGEE. The V gene end was trimmed by 6 bases and the J gene end by 0 bases; junction bases not matched to a gene: 9. CDR3 loop: CASTLGGVSSYEQYF. CDR3 in DNA: TGTGCCAGCACTTTGGGGGGGGTCAGCTCCTACGAGCAGTACTTC.

This clonotype was seen a few times. The chain combines TRBV3-1 with TRBJ2-1; unclear D gene. CDR3 length equals 16 residues. V lost 0 bases and J 7 bases, leaving 16 bases between the germline ends. Looked up from germline, CDR1 is LGHDT and CDR2 is YNNKEL (reference sequence). The CDR3 reads CASSQEELPPRNEQFF. The CDR3 nucleotides are TGTGCCAGCAGCCAAGAGGAGCTCCCTCCAAGGAATGAGCAGTTCTTC.

The V gene is TRBV7-8, the J gene TRBJ2-1, with D perhaps TRBD2 (8 bases). CDR3 length equals 19 residues. Between the trimmed V and J ends, which lost 1 base and 2 bases, there was a span of 21 bases. Germline V gene sequence: CDR1 SGHVS, CDR2 FQNEAQ. CDR3 residues: CASSLGGGGGPPTYNEQFF. The CDR3 nucleotides are TGTGCCAGCAGCTTAGGAGGGGGCGGGGGGCCACCCACCTACAATGAGCAGTTCTTC.

This clonotype has a handful of counts. In DNA form, the CDR3 reads TGCGCCAGCAGCTTAAACGACGAAAAACTGTTTTTT. As protein: CASSLNDEKLFF. The chain is built from TRBV5-1 and TRBJ1-4, with D hard to call. The germline V gene has CDR1 SGHRS and CDR2 YFSETQ. The ends were cut back, 2 bases at V and 8 bases at J, with 7 bases in the middle. The CDR3 runs to 12 residues.

Of note for this clonotype: One end of the junction does not line up with germline, which may come from a read error. The chain combines TRBV10-3 with TRBJ2-1; 14 nucleotides line up with TRBD2. From germline, CDR1 is ENHRY and CDR2 SYGVKD. The CDR3 covers 18 residues. This CDR3 reads CAFSSGTSGSTSRNEQFF. DNA for the CDR3: TGTGCCTTCAGTTCCGGGACTAGCGGGAGTACGTCGAGGAATGAGCAGTTCTTC.